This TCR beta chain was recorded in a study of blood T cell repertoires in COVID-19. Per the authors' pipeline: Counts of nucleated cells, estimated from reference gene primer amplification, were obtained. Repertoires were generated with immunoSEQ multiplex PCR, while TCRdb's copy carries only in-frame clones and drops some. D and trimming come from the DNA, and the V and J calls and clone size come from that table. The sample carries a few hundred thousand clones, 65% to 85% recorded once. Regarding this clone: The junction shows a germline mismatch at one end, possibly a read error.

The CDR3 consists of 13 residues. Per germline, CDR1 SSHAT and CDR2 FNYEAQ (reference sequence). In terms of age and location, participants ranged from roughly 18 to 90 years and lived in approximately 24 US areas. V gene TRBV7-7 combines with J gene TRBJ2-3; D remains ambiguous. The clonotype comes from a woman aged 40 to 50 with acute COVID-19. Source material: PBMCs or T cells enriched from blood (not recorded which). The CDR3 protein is CASSLERLDTQYF. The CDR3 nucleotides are TGTGCTAGCAGCTTAGAGCGTTTAGATACGCAGTATTTT.